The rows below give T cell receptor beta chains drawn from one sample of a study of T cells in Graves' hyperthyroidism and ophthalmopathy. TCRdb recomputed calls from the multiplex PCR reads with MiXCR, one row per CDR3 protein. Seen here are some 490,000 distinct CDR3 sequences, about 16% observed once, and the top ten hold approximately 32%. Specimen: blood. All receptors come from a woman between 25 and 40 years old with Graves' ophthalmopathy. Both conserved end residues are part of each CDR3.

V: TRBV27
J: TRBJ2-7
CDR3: CASSFLGLDSYEQYF

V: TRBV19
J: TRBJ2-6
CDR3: CASSIQGPRGANVLTF

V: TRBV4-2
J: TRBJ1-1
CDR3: CASSPYTNTEAFF

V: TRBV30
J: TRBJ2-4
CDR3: CAWSVQGTGLAKNIQYF

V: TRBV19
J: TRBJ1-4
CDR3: CASSIDTLGAGKLFF

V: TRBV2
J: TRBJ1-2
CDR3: CARGGQGADYGYTF

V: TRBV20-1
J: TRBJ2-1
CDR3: CSARDLKRTNEQFF

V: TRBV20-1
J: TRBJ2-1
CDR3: CSAPSGRASREQFF

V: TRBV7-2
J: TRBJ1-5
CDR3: CASSFRDNQPQHF

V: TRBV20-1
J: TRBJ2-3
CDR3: CSARIMTSGNADTQYF

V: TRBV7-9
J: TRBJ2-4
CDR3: CASSLFGQGAANIQYF

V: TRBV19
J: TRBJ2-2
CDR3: CASSIRFPGNTGELFF

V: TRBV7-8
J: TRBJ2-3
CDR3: CASSSETSGDTDTQYF

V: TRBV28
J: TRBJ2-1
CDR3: CASSPESYNEQFF